Below, one T cell receptor beta chain is given with its context. This sample includes further DNA sequences coding for the same CDR3. Per germline, CDR1 LGHNA and CDR2 YSLEER. The CDR3 runs 15 residues. V was pared by 0 bases and J by 0 bases, with 8 bases between. This record comes from a study of radiation and T cells in renal cell carcinoma. Assay: immunoSEQ multiplex PCR; the TCRdb copy retains only in-frame clones and omits some. The table has under 200,000 clones, 88% seen once. Described time point: blood 4 weeks post-SBRT, at nephrectomy. This sample's treatment: 15 Gy SBRT to primary tumor, nephrectomy 4 weeks later.

Sample: blood, taken from a patient whose treatment included radiotherapy and nephrectomy. This TCR derives from a woman aged 50 to 65 with renal cell carcinoma. The rearrangement joins TRBV4-3 to TRBJ1-2, with no clear D. CDR3: CASSQDRPTNYGYTF. The CDR3, as DNA: TGCGCCAGCAGCCAAGATCGGCCGACTAACTATGGCTACACCTTC.